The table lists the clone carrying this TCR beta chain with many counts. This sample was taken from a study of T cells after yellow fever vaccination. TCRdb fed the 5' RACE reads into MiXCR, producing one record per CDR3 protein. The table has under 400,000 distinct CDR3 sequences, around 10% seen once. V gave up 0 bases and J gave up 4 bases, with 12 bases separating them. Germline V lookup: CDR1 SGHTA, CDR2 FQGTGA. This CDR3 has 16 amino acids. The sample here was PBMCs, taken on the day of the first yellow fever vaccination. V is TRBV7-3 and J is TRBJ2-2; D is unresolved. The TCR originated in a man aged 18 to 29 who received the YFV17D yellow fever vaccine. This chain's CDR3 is CASSLTAGVSTGELFF. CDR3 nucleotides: TGTGCCAGCAGCTTAACGGCCGGAGTGAGCACCGGGGAGCTGTTTTTT.